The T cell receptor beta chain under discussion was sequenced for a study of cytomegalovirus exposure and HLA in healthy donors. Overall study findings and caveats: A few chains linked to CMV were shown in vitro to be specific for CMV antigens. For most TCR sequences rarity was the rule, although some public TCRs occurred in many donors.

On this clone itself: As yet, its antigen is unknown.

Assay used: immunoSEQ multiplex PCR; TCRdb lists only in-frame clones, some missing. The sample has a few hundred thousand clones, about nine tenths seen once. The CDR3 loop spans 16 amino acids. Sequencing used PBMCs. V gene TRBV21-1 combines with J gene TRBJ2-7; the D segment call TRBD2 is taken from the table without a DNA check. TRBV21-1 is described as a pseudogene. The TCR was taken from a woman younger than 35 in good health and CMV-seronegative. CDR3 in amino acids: CASSKEGSGRGYEQYF. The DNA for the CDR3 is TGTGCCAGCAGCAAAGAAGGATCGGGGAGGGGCTACGAGCAGTACTTC.